This T cell receptor (beta chain) was profiled in a study of T cell responses to AZD1222 COVID-19 vaccine. Points from the study as a whole: Along spike, vaccine-associated CD4 TCRs were found throughout, with dominance at 160-218 and 743-854.

The CDR3 runs to 18 residues. V lost 3 bases and J 0 bases, leaving 18 bases between the germline ends. Germline lookup yields CDR1 LNHDA and CDR2 SQIVND (reference sequence). On this clone itself: Its antigen remains unidentified.

Generated by immunoSEQ multiplex PCR, the TCRdb table keeps only in-frame clones and is missing some. Of roughly 55,000 clones detected, around 90% appear once; the ten largest clones hold 2%. The specimen comprised peripheral blood, sampled on day 0 of AZD1222 vaccination. This chain joins TRBV19 and TRBJ1-5; D is undetermined. This receptor was identified in an adult in good health. The CDR3 bases are TGTGCCAGTAGTATTGGCCCTCATGAGGGTTATAGCAATCAGCCCCAGCATTTT. Translated, it gives CASSIGPHEGYSNQPQHF.